Below are 28 T cell receptor beta chains sequenced from a single sample in a study of T-cell reconstitution after alpha-beta-depleted transplantation in children. Unique molecular identifiers were used in preparing the TCRbeta library. TCRdb used MiXCR to reprocess the PCR reads, holding one entry per CDR3 protein. The repertoire holds 490,000 or so distinct CDR3 sequences, approximately 12% seen once, with 4.5% to 6% in the top ten. The specimen comprised PBMCs from the stem cell graft donor, sampled from the stem cell graft. Receptors originate from a human donor who donated a stem cell graft to a child with combined immunodeficiency.

This chain links TRBV27 with TRBJ1-5; D is uncertain. Germline V gene sequence: CDR1 MNHEY, CDR2 SMNVEV (reference sequence). The CDR3 contains 15 residues. V dropped 5 bases and J dropped 0 bases, with 11 bases sitting between them. The CDR3 loop reads CASSLTPYSNQPQHF. The CDR3 DNA follows: TGTGCCAGCAGTCTCACACCGTATAGCAATCAGCCCCAGCATTTT.

V usage is TRBV9 and J usage is TRBJ2-7, with TRBD1 as a possible D gene (6 bases). V dropped 4 bases and J dropped 2 bases, with 13 bases sitting between them. The CDR3 runs to 14 residues. Per the germline V gene, CDR1 is SGDLS and CDR2 is YYNGEE. The CDR3 protein is CASSPGTHTYEQYF. CDR3 in DNA: TGTGCCAGCAGCCCAGGGACACACACCTACGAGCAGTACTTC.

The V call is TRBV11-3, the J call TRBJ2-7; TRBD2 matches at 7 bases. The CDR3 covers 13 residues. Germline CDR1 SGHNT, CDR2 YENEEA. The V and J ends lost 8 bases and 6 bases, in that order; junction bases with no gene match: 10. Written as DNA, the CDR3 is TGTGCCAGCGCTATACCGCCGGGGGGCGAGCAGTACTTC. Protein sequence: CASAIPPGGEQYF.

At least ten counts were recorded for this clonotype. The chain recombines TRBV12-3 or TRBV12-4 with TRBJ2-1; 8 bases are a match to TRBD1. The CDR3 runs to 16 residues. Trimming cost V 3 bases and J 0 bases; bases outside gene matches: 4. The DNA for the CDR3 is TGTGCCAGCAGTTTCAGGACAGGGAGCTCCTACAATGAGCAGTTCTTC. Translated, it gives CASSFRTGSSYNEQFF.

There are a few counts of this clonotype. The V call is TRBV24-1, the J call TRBJ1-2, with D hard to call. V lost 4 bases and J 6 bases, leaving 17 bases between the germline ends. The CDR3 runs 15 residues. The V gene's germline CDR1 is KGHDR and CDR2 SFDVKD. CDR3 protein: CATSDSGLGIHGYTF. The DNA for the CDR3 is TGTGCCACCAGTGACTCGGGCCTCGGGATTCATGGCTACACCTTC.

The table lists this clonotype with a few counts. J is TRBJ1-5 and V is TRBV9; possible D gene TRBD1, 5 bases. The CDR3 contains 15 residues. V was trimmed by 3 bases and J by 0 bases, leaving 10 bases between them. Per germline, CDR1 SGDLS and CDR2 YYNGEE. The chain's CDR3 is CASSAGGSSNQPQHF. The CDR3 DNA follows: TGTGCCAGCAGCGCGGGGGGAAGTAGCAATCAGCCCCAGCATTTT.

The chain carries TRBV30 and TRBJ1-1; tentatively, D is TRBD1 (5 bases). The CDR3 length is 13 residues. Trimming removed 3 bases at V and 4 bases at J, with 12 bases between. Germline V gene sequence: CDR1 GTSNPN, CDR2 SVGIG (reference sequence). The CDR3 loop reads CAWSGGPGTEAFF. In DNA form, the CDR3 reads TGTGCCTGGAGCGGGGGACCCGGCACTGAAGCTTTCTTT. Full variable domain (outside the CDR3, taken from reference TRBV30 and TRBJ1-1): SQTIHQWPATLVQPVGSPLSLECTVEGTSNPNLYWYRQAAGRGLQLLFYSVGIGQISSEVPQNLSASRPQDRQFILSSKKLLLSDSGFYLCAWSGGPGTEAFFGQGTRLTVV.

Only a few counts were recorded for this clonotype. The chain is built from TRBV19 and TRBJ1-1; weak D call: TRBD1 (5 bases). The V gene's germline CDR1 is LNHDA and CDR2 SQIVND (reference sequence). The CDR3 extends over 15 amino acids. The ends were cut back, 8 bases at V and 0 bases at J, with 16 bases in the middle. This chain's CDR3 is CASAELGGLNTEAFF. Written as DNA, the CDR3 is TGTGCCAGTGCTGAATTGGGGGGATTGAACACTGAAGCTTTCTTT.

In this sample, this clonotype turned up a few times. The chain couples TRBV9 to TRBJ2-1, with D maybe TRBD1 (6 bases). V was clipped by 2 bases and J by 8 bases, with 8 bases between them. The CDR3 loop spans 12 amino acids. In germline, CDR1 is SGDLS, CDR2 YYNGEE. The DNA of the CDR3 is TGTGCCAGCAGCGTTACAGGGCATGAGCAGTTCTTC. Translation: CASSVTGHEQFF.

This chain joins TRBV5-6 and TRBJ2-3, with 10 bases aligning to TRBD2. The CDR3 length is 16 residues. With 1 base clipped from V and 4 bases from J, the junction kept 6 bases outside the gene matches. Germline loops: CDR1 SGHDT, CDR2 YYEEEE. The CDR3 is CASSLYRLAGADTQYF. Here the CDR3 DNA reads TGTGCCAGCAGCTTGTATCGGCTAGCGGGAGCAGATACGCAGTATTTT.

This clonotype was seen only a few times. The chain employs TRBV7-3 and TRBJ2-7, with 7 positions matching TRBD1. In germline, CDR1 is SGHTA, CDR2 FQGTGA. V shed 5 bases and J 2 bases; nucleotides not matched to a gene: 6. This CDR3 is built from 14 residues. CDR3 loop: CASSQQGLAYEQYF. The CDR3 bases are TGTGCCAGCAGCCAACAGGGGCTAGCCTACGAGCAGTACTTC.

This clonotype came up a few times. V and J are TRBV12-3 or TRBV12-4 and TRBJ2-7; D is ambiguous. Between the trimmed V and J ends, which lost 4 bases and 3 bases, there was a span of 7 bases. The CDR3 is made up of 12 amino acids. The CDR3 sequence: CASSSWDYEQYF. CDR3 sequence (DNA): TGTGCCAGCAGTTCTTGGGACTACGAGCAGTACTTC.

The V and J genes are TRBV14 and TRBJ2-3; D uncertain. With 0 bases removed from V and 6 bases from J, the gap between germline ends came to 13 bases. This CDR3 has 15 residues. The germline V gene has CDR1 SGHDN and CDR2 FVKESK. DNA of the CDR3: TGTGCCAGCAGCCAAGATACATTCGGTTCTGATACGCAGTATTTT. It is translated as CASSQDTFGSDTQYF.

A few counts support this clonotype. The V call is TRBV4-1, the J call TRBJ2-1; 10 bases are a match to TRBD2. J was trimmed by 4 bases and V by 0 bases; bases with no gene match: 3. Germline values: CDR1 MGHRA, CDR2 YSYEKL. The CDR3 covers 16 residues. The CDR3 protein is CASSQEVAGGYNEQFF. As DNA, the CDR3 is TGCGCCAGCAGCCAAGAGGTAGCGGGGGGTTACAATGAGCAGTTCTTC.

This clonotype turned up a few times. This chain uses TRBV20-1 with TRBJ2-3; D remains unclear. V gave up 1 base and J gave up 11 bases, with 13 bases separating them. From germline, CDR1 is DFQATT and CDR2 SNEGSKA (reference sequence). The CDR3 has 12 residues. The CDR3 region is CSARAPAERQYF. The DNA of the CDR3 is TGCAGTGCTAGAGCCCCAGCCGAGAGGCAGTATTTT.

The chain links TRBV9 to TRBJ2-3; no reliable D call. Between the trimmed V and J ends, which lost 0 bases and 3 bases, there was a span of 8 bases. Germline lookup yields CDR1 SGDLS and CDR2 YYNGEE. The CDR3 is 14 residues long. CDR3 region: CASSVGPRTDTQYF. Here the CDR3 DNA reads TGTGCCAGCAGCGTAGGTCCTCGGACAGATACGCAGTATTTT.

The count of this clonotype is one. The junction differs from germline at one of its ends, possibly a read error. The rearrangement joins TRBV2 to TRBJ2-3, with D possibly called TRBD1 or TRBD2 (6 bases each). The CDR3 runs to 15 residues. From germline, CDR1 is SNHLY and CDR2 FYNNEI. The CDR3 DNA reads as TGTGCCAGCGGTGAAATGAGTGGGGGCGCGGGAACGCAGTATTTT. Amino acid sequence: CASGEMSGGAGTQYF.

This clonotype was counted at least ten times. The chain recombines TRBV12-3 or TRBV12-4 with TRBJ1-1; no firm D call. V was trimmed by 6 bases and J by 0 bases, leaving 11 bases between them. The CDR3 spans 14 residues. The CDR3 sequence is CASSVAHMNTEAFF. In nucleotides, the CDR3 is TGTGCCAGCAGCGTCGCACATATGAACACTGAAGCTTTCTTT.

The rearrangement joins TRBV10-3 to TRBJ2-5, with D possibly matching TRBD2 (6 bases). CDR1 and CDR2 (germline): ENHRY, SYGVKD. This CDR3 is 14 amino acids long. With 10 bases removed from V and 1 base from J, the gap between germline ends came to 16 bases. CDR3 DNA: TGTGCCAGCACGGAGGGGATCGCCCAAGAGACCCAGTACTTC. Residues: CASTEGIAQETQYF.

This clonotype was seen a few times. The chain links TRBV7-2 to TRBJ1-1; D possibly corresponds to TRBD1 (5 bases). Trimming took off 5 bases at V and 4 bases at J, with 14 bases between the two ends. Looked up from germline, CDR1 is SGHTA and CDR2 is FQGNSA. The CDR3 runs 14 residues. Written as DNA, the CDR3 is TGTGCCAGCAGCATTCTGGGGCGTATCACTGAAGCTTTCTTT. It translates to CASSILGRITEAFF.

This clonotype was observed at least ten times. V and J are TRBV12-3 or TRBV12-4 and TRBJ1-4; a weak D match, TRBD1 (5 bases). V was shortened by 6 bases and J by 6 bases, with 11 bases between the two germline ends. The CDR3 contains 13 residues. CDR3 in amino acids: CASSPTDYEKLFF. The CDR3 bases are TGTGCCAGCAGCCCGACAGATTATGAAAAACTGTTTTTT.

This clonotype has only a few counts. The chain combines TRBV12-3 or TRBV12-4 with TRBJ2-7, with 8 positions matching TRBD1. V shed 6 bases, J shed 5 bases, and the junction held 9 bases outside the gene matches. The CDR3 runs 14 residues. The CDR3 DNA is TGTGCCAGCAGCCCAGGACAGGGCCGGCACGAGCAGTACTTC. It specifies CASSPGQGRHEQYF.

The gene calls are TRBV7-9 and TRBJ2-3; D may be TRBD1 (5 bases). V dropped 1 base and J dropped 5 bases, with 13 bases sitting between them. This CDR3 spans 15 amino acids. Germline CDR1 and CDR2: SEHNR and FQNEAQ (reference sequence). CDR3: CASSLVQGRRDTQYF. As DNA, the CDR3 is TGTGCCAGCAGCTTAGTTCAGGGTCGTCGAGATACGCAGTATTTT. The variable domain in full, with the rest retrieved from reference TRBV7-9 and TRBJ2-3, is DTGVSQNPRHKITKRGQNVTFRCDPISEHNRLYWYRQTLGQGPEFLTYFQNEAQLEKSRLLSDRFSAERPKGSFSTLEIQRTEQGDSAMYLCASSLVQGRRDTQYFGPGTRLTVL.

This clonotype was seen more than once but under ten times. The chain carries TRBV9 and TRBJ2-7; 8 nucleotides agree with TRBD2. The CDR3 contains 17 residues. V shed 1 base and J 5 bases; nucleotides not matched to a gene: 14. The germline gives CDR1 SGDLS, CDR2 YYNGEE. The CDR3 loop reads CASSVKPLPGGLHEQYF. Here the CDR3 DNA reads TGTGCCAGCAGCGTAAAGCCTCTCCCGGGGGGGCTCCACGAGCAGTACTTC. The entire variable domain, with the rest obtained from reference TRBV9 and TRBJ2-7, is as follows: DSGVTQTPKHLITATGQRVTLRCSPRSGDLSVYWYQQSLDQGLQFLIQYYNGEERAKGNILERFSAQQFPDLHSELNLSSLELGDSALYFCASSVKPLPGGLHEQYFGPGTRLTVT.

This clonotype was seen only a few times. The CDR3 spells CASSVVRGVTGELFF. In nucleotides, the CDR3 is TGTGCCAGCAGCGTAGTGCGGGGGGTCACCGGGGAGCTGTTTTTT. The rearrangement joins TRBV9 to TRBJ2-2; TRBD2 aligns across 8 bases. Germline V gives CDR1 SGDLS, CDR2 YYNGEE. V was pared by 0 bases and J by 4 bases, with 2 bases of the junction left unmatched. This CDR3 is built from 15 residues.

Of note for this clonotype: Possible read error: a much larger clone is one base away. The J gene is TRBJ2-2, the V gene TRBV24-1, with 8 positions matching TRBD1. The germline gives CDR1 KGHDR, CDR2 SFDVKD. CDR3 length: 14 residues. This CDR3 reads CATSGQGRIGEVFF. The CDR3 region has the DNA TGTGCCACCAGTGGACAGGGGCGAATCGGGGAGGTGTTTTTT.

This clonotype was observed a handful of times. The chain couples TRBV3-1 to TRBJ2-1, with D maybe TRBD2 (6 bases). CDR3 length equals 14 residues. Trimming took 3 bases from V and 6 from J, leaving 12 bases between them. Germline loops: CDR1 LGHDT, CDR2 YNNKEL (reference sequence). CDR3 DNA sequence: TGTGCCAGCAGCCAGGGTGGGGGGATCAATGAGCAGTTCTTC. Protein product: CASSQGGGINEQFF.

This clonotype was observed a handful of times. The chain recombines TRBV5-1 with TRBJ2-2; 8 bases fit TRBD1. Per the germline V gene, CDR1 is SGHRS and CDR2 is YFSETQ. CDR3 length equals 17 residues. V gave up 4 bases and J gave up 5 bases; unmatched junction bases: 13. For the CDR3, the DNA is TGCGCCAGCAGCCTCAACACCCCCGGACAGGGAACCGGGGAGCTGTTTTTT. Protein sequence: CASSLNTPGQGTGELFF.